What follows describes a single T cell receptor beta chain. These data are taken from a study of CD8+ T cells in alopecia areata. RNA was extracted and reverse transcribed into cDNA as the sequencing template. Assay used: immunoSEQ multiplex PCR; TCRdb lists only in-frame clones, some missing. The table records about 200,000 clones, about three fifths of them present only once. Germline assignment: CDR1 SGHTA and CDR2 FQGNSA. The CDR3 has 15 amino acids. V dropped 0 bases and J dropped 3; count of bases not matched to a gene: 5. Treatment noted: oral pan-JAK inhibitor, 5-10 mg twice daily. The sequencing used CD4+ T cells sorted from blood, collected at week 24, from a patient treated with tofacitinib. This TCR was recovered from a human donor with alopecia areata. This chain joins TRBV7-2 and TRBJ2-7; 7 bases match TRBD1. The CDR3 spells CASSLAGQQYYEQYF. As DNA, the CDR3 is TGTGCCAGCAGCTTAGCGGGACAGCAATACTACGAGCAGTACTTC.